This TCR beta chain was observed in a study of blood T cell repertoires in COVID-19. Study background: In each case, the material was cDNA or gDNA derived from T cells, B-cell-depleted T cells, or PBMCs.

Residents of about two dozen US areas, aged about 18 to 100 years, made up the participants. Cohorts were determined from participant-reported clinical history. The authors' processing: Estimation of nucleated cell counts was performed using reference gene primer amplification. Sequencing was performed with immunoSEQ multiplex PCR; in TCRdb, only in-frame clones are kept and a portion is missing. Clonal size and the V and J genes are those of that table, whereas D and trimming came from the DNA. The sample lists around 300,000 clones; 75% to 90% were seen once. This receptor was taken from a woman younger than 35 who had recovered from COVID-19. Sequenced material: PBMCs or T cells enriched from blood (not recorded which).

The CDR3 sequence: CASTHPPFEDEQYF. CDR3 nucleotides: TGTGCCAGCACCCACCCACCCTTCGAGGACGAGCAGTACTTC. V usage is TRBV11-2 and J usage is TRBJ2-7; unclear D gene. This CDR3 has 14 residues. V shed 7 bases and J shed 5 bases, with 18 bases lying between them. The germline gives CDR1 SGHAT, CDR2 FQNNGV.